This record covers a single TCR beta chain. Its matching antigen is unknown. Unmatched junction bases numbered 7, after V lost 6 bases and J lost 0 bases. The CDR3 has 16 amino acids. This sample was taken from a study of post-analysis software for immune sequencing data. Study as a whole: Relapsing-remitting, secondary progressive and progressive-relapsing forms made up the multiple sclerosis disease courses. Broader study findings: Comparison with controls showed significantly lower normalized Chao1 diversity in multiple sclerosis patients. Samples sharing a preparation batch grouped tightly together when assessed by F measure. TRBV5-6, TRBV5-1 and TRBV20-1 were among about 5 TRBV segments more frequent in patients than controls.

cDNA libraries for TCR beta contained unique molecular identifiers. The source material, roughly 0.9 to 10 million T cells, gave rise to 500,000 or so cDNA molecules. From the PCR reads, TCRdb called clonotypes with MiXCR, one entry per CDR3 protein. This sample has about 770,000 distinct CDR3 sequences, with approximately 44% found just once. The sequencing sample was made of blood. The TCR comes from a girl aged 5-17 years with multiple sclerosis. The chain carries TRBV12-3 or TRBV12-4 and TRBJ2-1, with 8 bases fitting TRBD2. CDR3 loop: CASRPPSGSSYNEQFF. CDR3 coding DNA: TGTGCCAGCAGACCCCCAAGCGGGAGCTCCTACAATGAGCAGTTCTTC.